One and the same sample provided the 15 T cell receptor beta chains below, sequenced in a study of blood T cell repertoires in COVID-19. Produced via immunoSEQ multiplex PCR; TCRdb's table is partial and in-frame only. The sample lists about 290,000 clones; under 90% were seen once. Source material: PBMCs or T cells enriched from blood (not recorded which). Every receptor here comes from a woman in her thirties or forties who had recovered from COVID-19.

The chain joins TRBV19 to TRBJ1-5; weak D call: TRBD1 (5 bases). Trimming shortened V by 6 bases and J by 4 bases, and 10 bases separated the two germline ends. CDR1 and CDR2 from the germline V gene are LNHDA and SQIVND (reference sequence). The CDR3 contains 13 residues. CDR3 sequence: CASRTGTNQPQHF. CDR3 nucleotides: TGTGCCAGTAGAACCGGGACTAATCAGCCCCAGCATTTT. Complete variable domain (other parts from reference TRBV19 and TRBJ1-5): DGGITQSPKYLFRKEGQNVTLSCEQNLNHDAMYWYRQDPGQGLRLIYYSQIVNDFQKGDIAEGYSVSREKKESFPLTVTSAQKNPTAFYLCASRTGTNQPQHFGDGTRLSIL.

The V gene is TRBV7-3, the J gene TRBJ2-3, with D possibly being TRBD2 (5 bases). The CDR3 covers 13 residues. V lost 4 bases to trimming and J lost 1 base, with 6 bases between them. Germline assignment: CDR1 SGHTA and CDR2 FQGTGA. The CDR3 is CASSSGGTDTQYF. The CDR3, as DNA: TGTGCCAGCAGCTCCGGGGGCACAGATACGCAGTATTTT.

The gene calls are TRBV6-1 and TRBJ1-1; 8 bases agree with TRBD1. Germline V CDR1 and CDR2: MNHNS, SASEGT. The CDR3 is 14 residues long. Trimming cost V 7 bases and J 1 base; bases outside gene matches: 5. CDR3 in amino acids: CASMDRVGNTEAFF. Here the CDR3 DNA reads TGTGCCAGCATGGACAGGGTGGGGAACACTGAAGCTTTCTTT.

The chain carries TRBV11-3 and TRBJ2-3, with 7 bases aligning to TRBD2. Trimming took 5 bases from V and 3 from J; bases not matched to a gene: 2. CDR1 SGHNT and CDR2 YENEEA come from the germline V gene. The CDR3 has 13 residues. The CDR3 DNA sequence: TGTGCCAGCAGCGTTAGCGGGACAGATACGCAGTATTTT. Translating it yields CASSVSGTDTQYF.

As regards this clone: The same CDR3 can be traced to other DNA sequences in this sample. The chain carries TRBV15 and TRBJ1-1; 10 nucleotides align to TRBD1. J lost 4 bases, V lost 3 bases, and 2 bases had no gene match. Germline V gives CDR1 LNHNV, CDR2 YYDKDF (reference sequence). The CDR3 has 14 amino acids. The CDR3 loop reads CATSRDRGGTEAFF. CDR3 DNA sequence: TGTGCCACCAGCAGGGACAGGGGGGGCACTGAAGCTTTCTTT. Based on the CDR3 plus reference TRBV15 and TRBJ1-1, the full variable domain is DAMVIQNPRYQVTQFGKPVTLSCSQTLNHNVMYWYQQKSSQAPKLLFHYYDKDFNNEADTPDNFQSRRPNTSFCFLDIRSPGLGDTAMYLCATSRDRGGTEAFFGQGTRLTVV.

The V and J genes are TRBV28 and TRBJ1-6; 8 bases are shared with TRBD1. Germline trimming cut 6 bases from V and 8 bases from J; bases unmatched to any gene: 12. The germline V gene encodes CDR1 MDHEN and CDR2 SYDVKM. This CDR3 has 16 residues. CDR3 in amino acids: CASSQTGAPGDSPLHF. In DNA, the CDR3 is TGTGCCAGCAGCCAGACAGGGGCCCCCGGAGATTCACCCCTCCACTTT.

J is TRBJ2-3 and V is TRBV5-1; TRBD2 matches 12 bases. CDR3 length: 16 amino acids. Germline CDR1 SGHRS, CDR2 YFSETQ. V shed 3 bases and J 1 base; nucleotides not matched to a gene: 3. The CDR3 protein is CASSSLAGGGTDTQYF. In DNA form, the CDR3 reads TGCGCCAGCAGCTCACTAGCGGGAGGCGGCACAGATACGCAGTATTTT.

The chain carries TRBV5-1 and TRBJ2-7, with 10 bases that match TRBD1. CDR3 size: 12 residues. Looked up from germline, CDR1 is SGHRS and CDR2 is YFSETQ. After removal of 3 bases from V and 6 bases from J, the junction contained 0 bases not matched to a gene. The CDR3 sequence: CASSWTGGEQYF. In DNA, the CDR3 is TGCGCCAGCAGCTGGACAGGGGGCGAGCAGTACTTC.

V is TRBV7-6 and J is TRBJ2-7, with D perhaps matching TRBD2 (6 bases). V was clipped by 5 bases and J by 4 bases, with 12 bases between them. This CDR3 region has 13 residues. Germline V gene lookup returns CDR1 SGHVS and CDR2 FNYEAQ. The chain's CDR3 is CASSRTGGYEQYF. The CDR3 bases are TGTGCCAGCAGCAGGACCGGGGGTTACGAGCAGTACTTC.

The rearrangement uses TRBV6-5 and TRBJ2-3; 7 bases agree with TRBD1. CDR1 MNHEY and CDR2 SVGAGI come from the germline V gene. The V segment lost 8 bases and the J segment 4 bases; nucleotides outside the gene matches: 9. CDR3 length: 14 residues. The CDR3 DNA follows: TGTGCCAGCGCGGAAAGGGGGCCCCCAGATACGCAGTATTTT. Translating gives CASAERGPPDTQYF.

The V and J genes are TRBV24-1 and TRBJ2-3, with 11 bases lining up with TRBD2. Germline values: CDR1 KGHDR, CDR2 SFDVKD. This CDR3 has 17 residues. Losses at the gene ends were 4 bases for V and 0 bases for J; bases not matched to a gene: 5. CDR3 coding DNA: TGTGCCACCAGTGACCCCCTAGCGGGAGGCAGCACAGATACGCAGTATTTT. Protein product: CATSDPLAGGSTDTQYF.

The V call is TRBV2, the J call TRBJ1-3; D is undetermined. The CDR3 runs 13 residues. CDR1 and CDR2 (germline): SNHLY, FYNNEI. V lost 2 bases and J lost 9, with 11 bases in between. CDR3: CASSESSRGTIYF. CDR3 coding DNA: TGTGCCAGCAGTGAATCGTCTCGAGGCACCATATATTTT.

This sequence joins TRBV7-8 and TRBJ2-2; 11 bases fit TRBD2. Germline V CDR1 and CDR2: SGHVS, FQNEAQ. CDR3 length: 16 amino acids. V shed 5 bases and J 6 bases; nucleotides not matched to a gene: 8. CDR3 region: CASSLRLAGQAGELFF. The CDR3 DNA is TGTGCCAGCAGCCTCAGACTAGCGGGACAGGCCGGGGAGCTGTTTTTT.

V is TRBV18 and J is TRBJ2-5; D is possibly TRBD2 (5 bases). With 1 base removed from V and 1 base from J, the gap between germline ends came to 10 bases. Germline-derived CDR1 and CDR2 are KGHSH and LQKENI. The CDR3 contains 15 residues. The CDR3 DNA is TGTGCCAGCTCACCACGGAGGACGACCCAAGAGACCCAGTACTTC. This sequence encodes CASSPRRTTQETQYF.

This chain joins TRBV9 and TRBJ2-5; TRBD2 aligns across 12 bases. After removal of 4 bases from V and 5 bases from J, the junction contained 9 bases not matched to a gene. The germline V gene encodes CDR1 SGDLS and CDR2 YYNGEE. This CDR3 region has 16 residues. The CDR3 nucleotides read TGTGCCAGCAGCCCCCGACTAGCGGGAGTCACTGAGACCCAGTACTTC. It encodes CASSPRLAGVTETQYF. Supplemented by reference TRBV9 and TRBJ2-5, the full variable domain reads DSGVTQTPKHLITATGQRVTLRCSPRSGDLSVYWYQQSLDQGLQFLIQYYNGEERAKGNILERFSAQQFPDLHSELNLSSLELGDSALYFCASSPRLAGVTETQYFGPGTRLLVL.